This T cell receptor (beta chain) was captured by sequencing in a study of blood T cell repertoires in COVID-19. The germline CDR1 and CDR2 sequences are MNHEY and SMNVEV (reference sequence). The V gene end was trimmed by 2 bases and the J gene end by 2 bases; junction bases not matched to a gene: 5. The CDR3 is 15 residues long. In the original workflow: Amplified reference gene primers provided the basis for estimating nucleated cell counts. Sequencing used immunoSEQ multiplex PCR; TCRdb keeps in-frame clones, though not all of them. The V and J calls and clone size were taken over from that table, and D and trimming were inferred from the DNA. The sample lists 150,000 to 200,000 clones, approximately 87% occurring once. The sample holds one count of this clone. Enrolled during active infection, Seattle patients were then followed longitudinally.

The chain employs TRBV27 and TRBJ2-7; 8 nucleotides agree with TRBD1. Sequences were obtained from peripheral blood. This clonotype originated in a woman aged 65 to 85 with COVID-19, enrolled during active disease. Here the CDR3 DNA reads TGTGCCAGCAGTTTACAGGGCAGGGGGCCCTACGAGCAGTACTTC. Its protein product is CASSLQGRGPYEQYF.